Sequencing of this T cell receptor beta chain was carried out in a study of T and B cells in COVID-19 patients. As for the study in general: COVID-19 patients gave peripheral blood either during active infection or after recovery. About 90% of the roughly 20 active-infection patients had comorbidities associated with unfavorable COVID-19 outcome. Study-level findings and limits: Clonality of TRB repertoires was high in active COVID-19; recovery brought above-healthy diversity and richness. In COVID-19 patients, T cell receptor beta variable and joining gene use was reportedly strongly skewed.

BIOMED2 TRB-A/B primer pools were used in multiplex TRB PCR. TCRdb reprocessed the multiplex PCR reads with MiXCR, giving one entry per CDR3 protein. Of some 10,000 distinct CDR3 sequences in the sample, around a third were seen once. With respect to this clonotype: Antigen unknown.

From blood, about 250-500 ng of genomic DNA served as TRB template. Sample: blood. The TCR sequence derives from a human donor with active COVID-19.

Here the CDR3 DNA reads TGCGCCAGCAGCTACCGGACGTCTAGCACAGATACGCAGTATTTT. This translates into CASSYRTSSTDTQYF. The chain has TRBV5-1 and TRBJ2-3; D unclear. V lost 3 bases and J 0 bases, leaving 11 bases between the germline ends. The CDR3 spans 15 residues. The germline V gene encodes CDR1 SGHRS and CDR2 YFSETQ.